Here is one T cell receptor beta chain with its context. Its cognate antigen is unknown. The PCR used 60 Vbeta and 13 Jbeta primers. Only in-frame clones appear in the TCRdb table, and some are missing; sequencing was by immunoSEQ multiplex PCR. The sample has 150,000 or so clones; roughly 70% are singletons. Germline CDR1 and CDR2: SGHTA and FQGTGA. The CDR3 spans 13 residues. Between the trimmed V and J ends, which lost 6 bases and 5 bases, there was a span of 13 bases. The sample belongs to a study of cytomegalovirus exposure and HLA in healthy donors. As for the study in general: HLA-typed donors were the source of tens of millions of unique TCRs held in an early data release.

Regarding the study as a whole: When analyzed later, the rates of TCR association showed variation by HLA locus, with DRB1 the most and HLA-C the fewest. Altogether, 150 to 200 TCR beta chains were recorded as cytomegalovirus-associated. Within the data, a cluster of highly shared sequence variants was likely a sequencing artifact.

The TCR was taken from a man in his forties in good health and CMV-seropositive. The material sequenced was PBMCs. V is TRBV7-3 and J is TRBJ2-5; possibly TRBD1 for D (6 bases). The CDR3: CASSPGDSETQYF. Written as DNA, the CDR3 is TGTGCCAGCAGTCCAGGGGATTCCGAGACCCAGTACTTC.